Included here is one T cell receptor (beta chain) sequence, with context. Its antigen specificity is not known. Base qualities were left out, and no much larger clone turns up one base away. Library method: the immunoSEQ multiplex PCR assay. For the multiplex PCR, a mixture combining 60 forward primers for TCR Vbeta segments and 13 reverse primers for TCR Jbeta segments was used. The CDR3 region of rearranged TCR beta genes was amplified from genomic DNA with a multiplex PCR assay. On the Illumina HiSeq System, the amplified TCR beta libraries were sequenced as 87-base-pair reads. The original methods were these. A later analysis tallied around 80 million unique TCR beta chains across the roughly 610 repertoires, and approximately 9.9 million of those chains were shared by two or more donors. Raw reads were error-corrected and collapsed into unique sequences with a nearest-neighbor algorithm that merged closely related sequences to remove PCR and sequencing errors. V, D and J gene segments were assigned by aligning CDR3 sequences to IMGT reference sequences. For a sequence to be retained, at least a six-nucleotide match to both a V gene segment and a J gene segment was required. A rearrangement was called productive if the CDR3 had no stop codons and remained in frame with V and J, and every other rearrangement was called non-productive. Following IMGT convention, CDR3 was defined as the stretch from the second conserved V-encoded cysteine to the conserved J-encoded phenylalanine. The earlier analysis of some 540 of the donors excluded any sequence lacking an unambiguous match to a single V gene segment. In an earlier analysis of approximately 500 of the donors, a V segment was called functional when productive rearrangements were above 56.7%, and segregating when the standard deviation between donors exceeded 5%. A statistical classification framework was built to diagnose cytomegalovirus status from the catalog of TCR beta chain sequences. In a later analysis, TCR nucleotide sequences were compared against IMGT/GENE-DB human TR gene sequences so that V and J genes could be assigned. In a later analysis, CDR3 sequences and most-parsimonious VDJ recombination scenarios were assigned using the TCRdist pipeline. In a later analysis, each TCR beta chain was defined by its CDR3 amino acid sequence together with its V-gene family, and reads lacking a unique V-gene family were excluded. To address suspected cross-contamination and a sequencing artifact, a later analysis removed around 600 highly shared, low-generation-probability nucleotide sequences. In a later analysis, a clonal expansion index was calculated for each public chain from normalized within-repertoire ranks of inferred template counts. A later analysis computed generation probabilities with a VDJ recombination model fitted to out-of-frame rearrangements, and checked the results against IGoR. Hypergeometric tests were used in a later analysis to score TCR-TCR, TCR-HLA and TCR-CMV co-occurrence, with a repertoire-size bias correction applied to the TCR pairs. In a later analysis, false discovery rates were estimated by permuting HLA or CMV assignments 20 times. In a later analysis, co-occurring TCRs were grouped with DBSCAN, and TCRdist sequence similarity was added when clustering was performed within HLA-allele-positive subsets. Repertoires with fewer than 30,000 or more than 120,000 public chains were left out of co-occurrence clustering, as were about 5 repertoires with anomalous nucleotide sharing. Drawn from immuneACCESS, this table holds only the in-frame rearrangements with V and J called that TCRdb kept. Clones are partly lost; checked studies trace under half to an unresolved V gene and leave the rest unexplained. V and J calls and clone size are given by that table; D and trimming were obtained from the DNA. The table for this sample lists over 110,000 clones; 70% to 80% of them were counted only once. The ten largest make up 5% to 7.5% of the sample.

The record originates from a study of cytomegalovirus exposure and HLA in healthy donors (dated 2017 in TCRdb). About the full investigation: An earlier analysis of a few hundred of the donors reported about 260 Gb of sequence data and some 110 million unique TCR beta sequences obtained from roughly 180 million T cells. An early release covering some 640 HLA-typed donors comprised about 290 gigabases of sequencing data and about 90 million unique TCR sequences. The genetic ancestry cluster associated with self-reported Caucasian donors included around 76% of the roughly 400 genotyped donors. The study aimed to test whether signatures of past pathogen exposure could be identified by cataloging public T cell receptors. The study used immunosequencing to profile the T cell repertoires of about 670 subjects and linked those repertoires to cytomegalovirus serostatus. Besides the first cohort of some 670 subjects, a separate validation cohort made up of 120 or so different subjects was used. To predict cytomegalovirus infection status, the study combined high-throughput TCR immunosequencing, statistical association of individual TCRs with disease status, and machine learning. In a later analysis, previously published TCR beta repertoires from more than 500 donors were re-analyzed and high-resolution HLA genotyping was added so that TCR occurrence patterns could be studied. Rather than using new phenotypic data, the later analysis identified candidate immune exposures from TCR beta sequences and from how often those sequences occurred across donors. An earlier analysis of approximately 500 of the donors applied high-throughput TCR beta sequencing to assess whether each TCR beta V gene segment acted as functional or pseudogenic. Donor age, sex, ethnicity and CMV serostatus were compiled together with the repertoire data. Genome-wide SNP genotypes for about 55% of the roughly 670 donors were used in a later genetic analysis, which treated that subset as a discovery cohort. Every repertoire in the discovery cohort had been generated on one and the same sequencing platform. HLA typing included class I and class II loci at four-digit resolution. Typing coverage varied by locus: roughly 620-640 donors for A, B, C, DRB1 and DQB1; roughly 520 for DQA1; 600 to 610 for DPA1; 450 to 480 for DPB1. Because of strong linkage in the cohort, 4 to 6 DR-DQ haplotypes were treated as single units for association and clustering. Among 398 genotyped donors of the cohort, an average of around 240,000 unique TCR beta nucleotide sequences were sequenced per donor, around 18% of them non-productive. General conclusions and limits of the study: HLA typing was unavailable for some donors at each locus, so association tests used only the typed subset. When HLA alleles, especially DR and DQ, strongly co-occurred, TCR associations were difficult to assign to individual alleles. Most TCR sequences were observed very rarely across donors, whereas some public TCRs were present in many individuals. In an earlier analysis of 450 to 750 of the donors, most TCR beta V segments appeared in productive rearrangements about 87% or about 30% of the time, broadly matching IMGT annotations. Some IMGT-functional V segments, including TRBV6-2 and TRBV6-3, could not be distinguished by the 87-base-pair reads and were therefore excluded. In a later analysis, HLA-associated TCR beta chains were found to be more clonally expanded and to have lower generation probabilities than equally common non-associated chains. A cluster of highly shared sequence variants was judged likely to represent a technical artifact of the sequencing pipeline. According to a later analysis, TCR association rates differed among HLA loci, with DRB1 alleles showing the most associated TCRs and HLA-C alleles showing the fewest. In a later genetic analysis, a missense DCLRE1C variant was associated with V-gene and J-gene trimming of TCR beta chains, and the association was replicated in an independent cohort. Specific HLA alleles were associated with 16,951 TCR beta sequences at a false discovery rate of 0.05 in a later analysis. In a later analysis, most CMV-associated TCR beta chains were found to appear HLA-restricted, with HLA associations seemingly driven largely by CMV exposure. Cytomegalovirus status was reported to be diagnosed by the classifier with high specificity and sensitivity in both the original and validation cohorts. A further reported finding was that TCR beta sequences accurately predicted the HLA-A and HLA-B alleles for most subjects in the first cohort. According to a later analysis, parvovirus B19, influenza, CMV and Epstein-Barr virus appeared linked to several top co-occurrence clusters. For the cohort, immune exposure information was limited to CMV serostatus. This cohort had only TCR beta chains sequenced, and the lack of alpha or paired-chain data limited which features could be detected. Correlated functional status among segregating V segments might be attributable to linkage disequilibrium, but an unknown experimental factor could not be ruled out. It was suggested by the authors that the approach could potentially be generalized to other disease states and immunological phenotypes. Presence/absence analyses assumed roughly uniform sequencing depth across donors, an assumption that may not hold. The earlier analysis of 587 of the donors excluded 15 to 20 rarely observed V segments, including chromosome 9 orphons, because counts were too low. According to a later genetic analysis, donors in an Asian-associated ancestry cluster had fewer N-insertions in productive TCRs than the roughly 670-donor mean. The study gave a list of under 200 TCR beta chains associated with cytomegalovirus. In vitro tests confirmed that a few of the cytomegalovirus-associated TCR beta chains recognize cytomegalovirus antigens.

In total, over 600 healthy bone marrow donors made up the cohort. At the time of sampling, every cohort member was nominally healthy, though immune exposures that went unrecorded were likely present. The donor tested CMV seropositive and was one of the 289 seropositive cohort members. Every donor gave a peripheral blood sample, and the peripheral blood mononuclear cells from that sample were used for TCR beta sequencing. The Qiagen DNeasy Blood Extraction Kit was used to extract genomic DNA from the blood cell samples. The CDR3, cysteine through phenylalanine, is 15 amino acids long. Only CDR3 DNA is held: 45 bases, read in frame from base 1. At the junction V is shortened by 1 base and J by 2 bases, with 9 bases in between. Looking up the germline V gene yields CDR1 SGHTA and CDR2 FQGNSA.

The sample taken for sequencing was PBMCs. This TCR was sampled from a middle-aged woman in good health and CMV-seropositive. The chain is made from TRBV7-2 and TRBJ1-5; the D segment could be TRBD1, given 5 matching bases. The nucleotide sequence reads TGTGCCAGCAGCTTAGATGGGGGGGGCAATCAGCCCCAGCATTTT. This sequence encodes CASSLDGGGNQPQHF.